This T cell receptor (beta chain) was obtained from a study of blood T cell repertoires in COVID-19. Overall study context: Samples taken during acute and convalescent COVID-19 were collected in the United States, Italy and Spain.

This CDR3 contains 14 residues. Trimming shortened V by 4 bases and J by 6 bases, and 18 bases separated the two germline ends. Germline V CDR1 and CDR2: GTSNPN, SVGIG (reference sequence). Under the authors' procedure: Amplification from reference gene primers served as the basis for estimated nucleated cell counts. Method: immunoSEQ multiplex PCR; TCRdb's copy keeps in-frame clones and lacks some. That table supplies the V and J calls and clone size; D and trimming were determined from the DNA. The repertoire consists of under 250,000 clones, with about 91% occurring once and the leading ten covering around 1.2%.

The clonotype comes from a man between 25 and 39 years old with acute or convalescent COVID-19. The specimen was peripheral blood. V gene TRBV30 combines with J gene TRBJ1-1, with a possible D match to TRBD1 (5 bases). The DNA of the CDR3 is TGTGCCTGGATGGTAGGCAGGGTTAGGGCTGAAGCTTTCTTT. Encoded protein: CAWMVGRVRAEAFF. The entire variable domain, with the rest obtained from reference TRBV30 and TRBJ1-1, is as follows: SQTIHQWPATLVQPVGSPLSLECTVEGTSNPNLYWYRQAAGRGLQLLFYSVGIGQISSEVPQNLSASRPQDRQFILSSKKLLLSDSGFYLCAWMVGRVRAEAFFGQGTRLTVV.